The 8 T cell receptor beta chains below all came from one sample that was sequenced in a study of blood T cell repertoires in COVID-19 (dated by TCRdb to 2018 to 2020). Receptors were amplified or captured by the immunoSEQ multiplex PCR assay. TCRdb carries this immuneACCESS record with in-frame sequences only. Its versions omit some clonotypes, under half of them owing to an unresolved V gene in the studies checked, with the rest unexplained. Across this sample there are fewer than 250,000 clones, with approximately 90% seen only once. The ten most abundant clones make up 4% to 5% of the sample. Sequenced: peripheral blood. Source of these receptors: a human donor in a cohort sampled during active COVID-19.

This clone was seen only a few times. This sequence joins TRBV7-8 and TRBJ2-2; D may be TRBD1 (5 bases). CDR3 length equals 16 residues. V lost 0 bases and J lost 4, with 12 bases in between. Germline CDR1 and CDR2: SGHVS and FQNEAQ. Written as DNA, the CDR3 is TGTGCCAGCAGCTTAGCTTCCGGACACGGCACCGGGGAGCTGTTTTTT. Its protein product is CASSLASGHGTGELFF.

The chain has TRBV14 and TRBJ2-7; TRBD1 agrees at 9 bases. This CDR3 is built from 14 residues. V shed 4 bases and J 6 bases; nucleotides not matched to a gene: 7. The germline CDR1 and CDR2 sequences are SGHDN and FVKESK. The CDR3 sequence: CASSRPGQGSEQYF. CDR3 in DNA: TGTGCCAGCAGCCGGCCGGGACAGGGATCCGAGCAGTACTTC.

The chain combines TRBV10-3 with TRBJ2-1; D remains unclear. Germline V gene sequence: CDR1 ENHRY, CDR2 SYGVKD. This CDR3 contains 15 residues. V dropped 0 bases and J dropped 0 bases, with 6 bases sitting between them. For the CDR3, the DNA is TGTGCCATCAGTGAGTCAAGCGCCTCCTACAATGAGCAGTTCTTC. It encodes CAISESSASYNEQFF.

This chain joins TRBV18 and TRBJ2-1; 9 bases are a match to TRBD1. This CDR3 is built from 15 residues. Per the germline V gene, CDR1 is KGHSH and CDR2 is LQKENI. V gave up 4 bases and J gave up 3 bases; unmatched junction bases: 4. CDR3 nucleotide sequence: TGTGCCAGCTCACTGGGACAGGGAAACTACAATGAGCAGTTCTTC. This codes for CASSLGQGNYNEQFF.

The chain recombines TRBV5-1 with TRBJ2-7; TRBD1 matches 10 bases. CDR1 is SGHRS, CDR2 YFSETQ, per germline. This CDR3 has 13 amino acids. J gave up 8 bases and V 2 bases, and 4 bases lay outside the gene matches. The DNA for the CDR3 is TGCGCCAGCAGCTTCGGACAGGGGGTAAAGCAGTACTTC. This sequence encodes CASSFGQGVKQYF.

The chain carries TRBV7-9 and TRBJ2-1; 8 positions match TRBD2. Germline values: CDR1 SEHNR, CDR2 FQNEAQ (reference sequence). This CDR3 region has 16 residues. The V and J ends lost 0 bases and 4 bases, in that order; junction bases with no gene match: 5. The CDR3 DNA reads as TGTGCCAGCAGCTTAGCGAGCGGGAGTGGTTACAATGAGCAGTTCTTC. It specifies CASSLASGSGYNEQFF.

The chain employs TRBV28 and TRBJ1-5; 7 positions match TRBD1. Germline loops: CDR1 MDHEN, CDR2 SYDVKM. The CDR3 has 17 residues. With 5 bases clipped from V and 9 bases from J, the junction kept 19 bases outside the gene matches. CDR3 sequence (DNA): TGTGCCAGCAGTCAACTCGCCGGGGACAGCTTCTCGAGGCCCCAGCATTTT. Translated, it gives CASSQLAGDSFSRPQHF.

This rearrangement joins TRBV3-1 (or the pseudogene TRBV3-2) to TRBJ1-2; TRBD1 matches at 9 bases. Losses at the gene ends were 2 bases for V and 5 bases for J; bases not matched to a gene: 6. The germline CDR1 and CDR2 sequences are LGHDT and YNNKEL (reference sequence). This CDR3 has 15 amino acids. This chain's CDR3 is CASSQPPGQGYGYTF. Here the CDR3 DNA reads TGTGCCAGCAGCCAACCACCGGGACAGGGATATGGCTACACCTTC.